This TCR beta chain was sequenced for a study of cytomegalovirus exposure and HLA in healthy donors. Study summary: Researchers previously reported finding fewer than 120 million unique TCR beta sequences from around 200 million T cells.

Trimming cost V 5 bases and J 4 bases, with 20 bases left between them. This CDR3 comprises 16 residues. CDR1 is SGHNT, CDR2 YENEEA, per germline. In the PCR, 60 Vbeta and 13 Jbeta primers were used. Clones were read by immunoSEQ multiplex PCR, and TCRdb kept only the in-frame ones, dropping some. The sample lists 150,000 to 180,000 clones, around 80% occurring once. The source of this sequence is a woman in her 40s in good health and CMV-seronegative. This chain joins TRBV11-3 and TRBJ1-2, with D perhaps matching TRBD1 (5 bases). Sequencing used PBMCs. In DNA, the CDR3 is TGTGCCAGCAGCCCAACGGGGGTCGGGAGCTTCTATGGCTACACCTTC. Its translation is CASSPTGVGSFYGYTF.